The 19 T cell receptor beta chains below were found in one sample sequenced in a study of shared clonotypes between healthy human individuals. This table comes from immunoSEQ multiplex PCR, and its TCRdb copy is limited to in-frame clones, with some not included. The table has fewer than 1 million clones, 90% to 98% seen once. CD8 cells classed as naive were CD45RO-negative and positively selected for CCR7, excluding terminally differentiated effector memory CD45RA+ cells. Sequenced sample: naive CD8+ T cells sorted from blood. These receptors were collected from a man aged 30-40 years in good health.

This clone was observed a few times. The chain is built from TRBV7-9 and TRBJ1-2; no clear D gene. V lost 0 bases and J 0 bases, leaving 8 bases between the germline ends. The germline gives CDR1 SEHNR, CDR2 FQNEAQ (reference sequence). CDR3 length equals 15 residues. The chain's CDR3 is CASSLADGANYGYTF. CDR3 nucleotide sequence: TGTGCCAGCAGCTTAGCGGACGGAGCTAACTATGGCTACACCTTC.

CDR3: CSSQSGASSYNEQFF. DNA for the CDR3: TGCAGCTCCCAATCGGGGGCGAGCTCCTACAATGAGCAGTTCTTC. The chain carries TRBV29-1 and TRBJ2-1; D is perhaps TRBD1 or TRBD2 (6 bases each). The V end was cut by 8 bases, the J end by 0 bases, with 17 bases between. The CDR3 has 15 residues. The germline V gene has CDR1 SQVTM and CDR2 ANQGSEA.

V usage is TRBV27 and J usage is TRBJ1-5; TRBD1 might be the D (5 bases). CDR1 is MNHEY, CDR2 SMNVEV, per germline (reference sequence). The CDR3 contains 12 residues. V was pared by 1 base and J by 11 bases, with 9 bases between. The CDR3 spells CASSLLGGAQHF. The CDR3 DNA reads TGTGCCAGCAGTTTATTGGGAGGGGCCCAGCATTTT.

There are many counts of this clone. This rearrangement joins TRBV14 to TRBJ2-2; D unclear. CDR3 length equals 11 residues. The germline V gene encodes CDR1 SGHDN and CDR2 FVKESK. V was shortened by 4 bases and J by 7 bases, with 4 bases between the two germline ends. CDR3 protein: CASSPGGELFF. In DNA form, the CDR3 reads TGTGCCAGCAGCCCGGGCGGGGAGCTGTTTTTT.

This chain joins TRBV6-6 and TRBJ2-1, with TRBD2 matching 10 bases. The CDR3 has 16 amino acids. The V segment lost 0 bases and the J segment 7 bases; nucleotides outside the gene matches: 6. Germline V CDR1 and CDR2: MNHNY, SVGAGI (reference sequence). The CDR3 DNA reads TGTGCCAGCAGTTACTCGTTAGAGCGGGAGGGGAATGAGCAGTTCTTC. It encodes CASSYSLEREGNEQFF.

The chain employs TRBV4-2 and TRBJ1-2; D is unresolved. The germline V and J ends were trimmed by 0 bases and 5 bases, with 4 bases remaining between them. CDR1 and CDR2 from the germline V gene are LGHNA and YNFKEQ. The CDR3 runs 12 residues. CDR3: CASSQDLYGYTF. The CDR3 bases are TGTGCCAGCAGCCAAGATCTGTATGGCTACACCTTC.

The chain recombines TRBV7-7 with TRBJ1-2; 7 bases are shared with TRBD1. With V trimmed by 5 bases and J by 3 bases, 15 bases remained unmatched. The CDR3 contains 17 residues. Germline V gene lookup returns CDR1 SSHAT and CDR2 FNYEAQ (reference sequence). In DNA form, the CDR3 reads TGTGCCAGCAGCCCCATCATAGGACAGGACGAAGACTATGGCTACACCTTC. Its translation: CASSPIIGQDEDYGYTF.

J is TRBJ2-7 and V is TRBV19; possible D gene TRBD2, 6 bases. CDR3 length: 15 amino acids. The germline CDR1 and CDR2 sequences are LNHDA and SQIVND (reference sequence). Trimming pared 1 base from V and 2 bases from J, leaving 12 bases between. The CDR3: CASSIGGTGAYEQYF. The CDR3 DNA is TGTGCCAGTAGTATAGGGGGGACGGGGGCCTACGAGCAGTACTTC.

The chain combines TRBV18 with TRBJ2-7; 8 nucleotides line up with TRBD2. This CDR3 region has 14 residues. With V trimmed by 3 bases and J by 3 bases, 4 bases remained unmatched. Germline V CDR1 and CDR2: KGHSH, LQKENI. Here the CDR3 reads CASSPRTSYYEQYF. CDR3 nucleotides: TGTGCCAGCTCACCCCGGACTAGCTACTACGAGCAGTACTTC. Together with reference TRBV18 and TRBJ2-7, the CDR3 gives the full variable domain: NAGVMQNPRHLVRRRGQEARLRCSPMKGHSHVYWYRQLPEEGLKFMVYLQKENIIDESGMPKERFSAEFPKEGPSILRIQQVVRGDSAAYFCASSPRTSYYEQYFGPGTRLTVT.

The V call is TRBV9, the J call TRBJ2-7, with 13 bases lining up with TRBD2. The CDR3 covers 15 residues. The germline CDR1 and CDR2 sequences are SGDLS and YYNGEE. After removal of 2 bases from V and 5 bases from J, the junction contained 4 bases not matched to a gene. CDR3 region: CASSVAGTSGNEQYF. CDR3 nucleotide sequence: TGTGCCAGCAGCGTCGCCGGGACTAGCGGGAACGAGCAGTACTTC.

V gene TRBV28 combines with J gene TRBJ2-1; 11 bases are a match to TRBD2. Germline CDR1 reads MDHEN; CDR2 reads SYDVKM. The CDR3 consists of 17 residues. Trimming cost V 5 bases and J 7 bases; bases outside gene matches: 13. In DNA form, the CDR3 reads TGTGCCAGCAGTATAACTCCGACTAGCGGGAATTTGAATGAGCAGTTCTTC. Protein product: CASSITPTSGNLNEQFF.

The CDR3 region has the DNA TGCGCCAGCAAAACAGGCCGGTTGGGGACCCAGTACTTC. Translating it yields CASKTGRLGTQYF. The chain carries TRBV5-1 and TRBJ2-5, with D perhaps matching TRBD1 (5 bases). The length of the CDR3 is 13 residues. The germline V gene encodes CDR1 SGHRS and CDR2 YFSETQ. Trimming cost V 6 bases and J 7 bases, with 16 bases left between them.

The chain joins TRBV11-2 to TRBJ2-7; maybe TRBD1 (6 bases). Between the trimmed V and J ends, which lost 7 bases and 1 base, there was a span of 11 bases. This CDR3 has 13 amino acids. Per germline, CDR1 SGHAT and CDR2 FQNNGV. As DNA, the CDR3 is TGTGCCAGCAACAAACAGGGTTCCTACGAGCAGTACTTC. As protein: CASNKQGSYEQYF.

The chain has TRBV4-3 and TRBJ1-1; D uncertain. The CDR3 extends over 15 amino acids. Trimming took off 0 bases at V and 1 base at J, with 9 bases between the two ends. Germline values: CDR1 LGHNA, CDR2 YSLEER. The CDR3 sequence is CASSQDLAGNTEAFF. DNA for the CDR3: TGCGCCAGCAGCCAAGATCTCGCGGGGAACACTGAAGCTTTCTTT.

The chain has TRBV11-2 and TRBJ2-3; TRBD2 aligns across 7 bases. CDR3 length: 18 residues. The germline gives CDR1 SGHAT, CDR2 FQNNGV. Trimming cost V 0 bases and J 2 bases; bases outside gene matches: 11. In DNA, the CDR3 is TGTGCCAGCAGCTTAGATCGGATCGGGAGGTGGAACACAGATACGCAGTATTTT. The encoded protein is CASSLDRIGRWNTDTQYF.

The chain couples TRBV7-9 to TRBJ2-3; a weak D match, TRBD2 (6 bases). The CDR3 has 15 residues. Germline CDR1 is SEHNR and CDR2 is FQNEAQ (reference sequence). V was clipped by 4 bases and J by 5 bases, with 16 bases between them. The CDR3 region has the DNA TGTGCCAGCAGCTCTGGCGGCGGGGTGGGAGATACGCAGTATTTT. This encodes CASSSGGGVGDTQYF.

The V call is TRBV7-8, the J call TRBJ2-1; 9 bases match TRBD2. The germline gives CDR1 SGHVS, CDR2 FQNEAQ. The V gene end was trimmed by 3 bases and the J gene end by 0 bases; junction bases not matched to a gene: 6. The CDR3 runs 17 residues. Written as DNA, the CDR3 is TGTGCCAGCAGCTTTGGTCTAGCGGGAAGCTCCTACAATGAGCAGTTCTTC. Amino acid sequence: CASSFGLAGSSYNEQFF.

J is TRBJ2-5 and V is TRBV7-8; D gene ambiguous. V gave up 1 base and J gave up 2 bases, with 14 bases separating them. This CDR3 has 16 residues. The germline gives CDR1 SGHVS, CDR2 FQNEAQ. This chain's CDR3 is CASSLVAWLTQETQYF. The CDR3 DNA is TGTGCCAGCAGCTTAGTAGCTTGGCTCACACAAGAGACCCAGTACTTC.

The V gene is TRBV4-1, the J gene TRBJ1-4; no clear D gene. The CDR3 covers 15 residues. V lost 5 bases and J 5 bases, leaving 15 bases between the germline ends. CDR1 is MGHRA, CDR2 YSYEKL, per germline. Here the CDR3 DNA reads TGCGCCAGCAGCTCCCTAGTGGCAGTCAATGAAAAACTGTTTTTT. Translating gives CASSSLVAVNEKLFF.